Below are 10 T cell receptor beta chains sequenced from a single sample in a study of blood T cell repertoires in COVID-19. Profiling relied on immunoSEQ multiplex PCR, and the TCRdb table lists in-frame clones only, not all of them. The table records about 120,000 clones, around 91% of them present only once. The sequenced material came from peripheral blood. The receptors come from a man in his 70s with active or convalescent COVID-19.

The chain recombines TRBV28 with TRBJ2-7, with D unclear. Germline CDR1 MDHEN, CDR2 SYDVKM. Deletions cut 3 bases from V and 7 bases from J, with 7 bases between. The CDR3 has 11 residues. CDR3 in amino acids: CASSLGREQYF. CDR3 sequence (DNA): TGTGCCAGCAGTTTGGGCAGAGAGCAGTACTTC.

V gene TRBV6-6 combines with J gene TRBJ1-5; TRBD1 agrees at 10 bases. V trimming: 0 bases; J trimming: 5 bases; junction bases outside the gene matches: 4. The CDR3 loop spans 16 amino acids. Germline V gives CDR1 MNHNY, CDR2 SVGAGI (reference sequence). Written as DNA, the CDR3 is TGTGCCAGCAGTTACTCTCTGGGGACAGGGGATCAGCCCCAGCATTTT. It codes for CASSYSLGTGDQPQHF.

The CDR3 reads CASSRWDSSYNEQFF. The CDR3 DNA follows: TGTGCCAGCAGTAGGTGGGACAGCTCCTACAATGAGCAGTTCTTC. This chain links TRBV6-5 with TRBJ2-1; 7 nucleotides match TRBD1. The V gene end was trimmed by 5 bases and the J gene end by 0 bases; junction bases not matched to a gene: 4. There are 15 residues in the CDR3. Germline CDR1 MNHEY, CDR2 SVGAGI.

The V gene is TRBV28, the J gene TRBJ1-2; D unresolved. Germline V gene data show CDR1 as MDHEN and CDR2 as SYDVKM. The CDR3 has 14 residues. Trimming removed 3 bases from V and 0 bases from J, with 8 bases in between. This chain's CDR3 is CASSLPQPNYGYTF. For the CDR3, the DNA is TGTGCCAGCAGTTTGCCACAGCCTAACTATGGCTACACCTTC.

This chain joins TRBV6-1 and TRBJ2-5; a possible D gene is TRBD2 (6 bases). Trimming removed 0 bases at V and 7 bases at J, with 6 bases between. This CDR3 has 12 amino acids. The V gene's germline CDR1 is MNHNS and CDR2 SASEGT. The CDR3 DNA reads as TGTGCCAGCAGTGAAGCCGGGGGGACCCAGTACTTC. As protein: CASSEAGGTQYF.

V and J are TRBV6-5 and TRBJ1-1, with D possibly TRBD1 on 6 matching bases. CDR1 and CDR2 (germline): MNHEY, SVGAGI. V shed 8 bases and J shed 4 bases, with 14 bases lying between them. The CDR3 sequence is 13 residues long. In nucleotides, the CDR3 is TGTGCCAGCTCCTCGTTAGGGGGCACTGAAGCTTTCTTT. Protein: CASSSLGGTEAFF.

This clone came up a few times. The V and J genes are TRBV28 and TRBJ1-2; perhaps TRBD1 as D (6 bases). Germline V gene sequence: CDR1 MDHEN, CDR2 SYDVKM. The V and J ends lost 3 bases and 6 bases respectively, with 11 bases between them. The length of the CDR3 is 13 residues. CDR3 residues: CASSFPGQDGYTF. CDR3 coding DNA: TGTGCCAGCAGTTTCCCGGGACAAGATGGCTACACCTTC.

The rearrangement joins TRBV27 to TRBJ1-5, with D unclear. The CDR3 loop spans 13 amino acids. Germline lookup yields CDR1 MNHEY and CDR2 SMNVEV (reference sequence). Trimming removed 6 bases from V and 7 bases from J, with 13 bases in between. This chain's CDR3 is CASSYGWNQPQHF. DNA for the CDR3: TGTGCCAGCAGCTACGGGTGGAACCAGCCCCAGCATTTT.

For the CDR3, the DNA is TGTGCCAGCGGGTCCGGGACAGGGGCCCATTTGGACACCGGGGAGCTGTTTTTT. Its translation: CASGSGTGAHLDTGELFF. This chain connects TRBV2 to TRBJ2-2, with 10 positions matching TRBD1. Germline V lookup: CDR1 SNHLY, CDR2 FYNNEI. The CDR3 runs to 18 residues. V shed 8 bases and J 3 bases; nucleotides not matched to a gene: 15.

This clone has only one observation. This rearrangement joins TRBV30 to TRBJ2-3; TRBD2 matches at 11 bases. V gave up 4 bases and J gave up 3 bases; unmatched junction bases: 3. CDR3 size: 14 residues. CDR1 GTSNPN and CDR2 SVGIG come from the germline V gene (reference sequence). CDR3 region: CAWISGRATDTQYF. Here the CDR3 DNA reads TGTGCCTGGATTAGCGGGAGGGCAACAGATACGCAGTATTTT. The full variable domain, in which reference TRBV30 and TRBJ2-3 provide the parts outside the CDR3, is SQTIHQWPATLVQPVGSPLSLECTVEGTSNPNLYWYRQAAGRGLQLLFYSVGIGQISSEVPQNLSASRPQDRQFILSSKKLLLSDSGFYLCAWISGRATDTQYFGPGTRLTVL.